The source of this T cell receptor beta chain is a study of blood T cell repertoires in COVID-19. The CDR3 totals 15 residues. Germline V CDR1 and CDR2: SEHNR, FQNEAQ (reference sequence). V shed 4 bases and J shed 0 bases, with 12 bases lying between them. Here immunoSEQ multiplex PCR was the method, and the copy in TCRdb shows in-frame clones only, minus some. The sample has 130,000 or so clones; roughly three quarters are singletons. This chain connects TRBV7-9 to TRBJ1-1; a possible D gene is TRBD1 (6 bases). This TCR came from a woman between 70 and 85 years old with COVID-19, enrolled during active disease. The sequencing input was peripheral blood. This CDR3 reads CASSSGTPMNTEAFF. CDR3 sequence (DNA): TGTGCCAGCAGCTCCGGGACACCGATGAACACTGAAGCTTTCTTT.